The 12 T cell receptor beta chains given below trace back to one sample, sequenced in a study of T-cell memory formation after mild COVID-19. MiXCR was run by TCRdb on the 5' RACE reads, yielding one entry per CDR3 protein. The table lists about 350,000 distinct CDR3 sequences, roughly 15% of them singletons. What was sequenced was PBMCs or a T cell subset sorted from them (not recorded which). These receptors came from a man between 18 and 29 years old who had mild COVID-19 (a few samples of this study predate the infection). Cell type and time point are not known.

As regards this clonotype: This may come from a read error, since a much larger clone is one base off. The CDR3 DNA sequence: TGTGCCGGTTCCTCGGGGTGGCGGGCAGATACGAAGTATTTT. Residues: CAGSSGWRADTKYF. The V and J genes are TRBV28 and TRBJ2-3, with D perhaps matching TRBD2 (5 bases). CDR1 MDHEN and CDR2 SYDVKM come from the germline V gene. The CDR3 totals 14 residues.

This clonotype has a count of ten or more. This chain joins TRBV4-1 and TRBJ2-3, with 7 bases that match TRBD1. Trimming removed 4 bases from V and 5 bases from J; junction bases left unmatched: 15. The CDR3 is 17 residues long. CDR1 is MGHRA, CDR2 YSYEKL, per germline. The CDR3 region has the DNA TGCGCCAGCAGCCGACCGGGACAGAGACTTCGTAGAGATACGCAGTATTTT. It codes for CASSRPGQRLRRDTQYF.

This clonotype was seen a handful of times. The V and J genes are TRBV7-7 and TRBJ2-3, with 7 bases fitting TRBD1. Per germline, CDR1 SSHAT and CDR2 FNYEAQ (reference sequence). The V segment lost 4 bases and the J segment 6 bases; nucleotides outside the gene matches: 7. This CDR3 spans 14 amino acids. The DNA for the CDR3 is TGTGCCAGCAGCTCGGGACAGCCTGGGGATACGCAGTATTTT. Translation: CASSSGQPGDTQYF. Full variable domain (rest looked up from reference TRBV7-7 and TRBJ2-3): GAGVSQSPRYKVTKRGQDVTLRCDPISSHATLYWYQQALGQGPEFLTYFNYEAQPDKSGLPSDRFSAERPEGSISTLTIQRTEQRDSAMYRCASSSGQPGDTQYFGPGTRLTVL.

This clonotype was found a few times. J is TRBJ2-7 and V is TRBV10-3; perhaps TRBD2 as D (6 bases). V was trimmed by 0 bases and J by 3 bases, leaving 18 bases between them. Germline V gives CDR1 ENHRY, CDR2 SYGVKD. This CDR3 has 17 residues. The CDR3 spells CAISESAGPYNFYEQYV. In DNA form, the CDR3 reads TGTGCCATCAGTGAGTCGGCGGGGCCCTATAATTTCTACGAGCAGTACGTC.

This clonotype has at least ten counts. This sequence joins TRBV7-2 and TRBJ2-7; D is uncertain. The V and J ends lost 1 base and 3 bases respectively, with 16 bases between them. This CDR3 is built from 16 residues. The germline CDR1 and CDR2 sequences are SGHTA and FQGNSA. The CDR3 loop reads CASSLDCDGLFYEQYV. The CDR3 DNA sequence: TGTGCCAGCAGCTTAGACTGCGACGGTCTGTTCTACGAGCAGTACGTC.

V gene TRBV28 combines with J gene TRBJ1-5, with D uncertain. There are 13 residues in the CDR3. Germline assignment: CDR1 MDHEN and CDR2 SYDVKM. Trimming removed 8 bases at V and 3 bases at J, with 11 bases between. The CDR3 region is CASGGQFNQPQHF. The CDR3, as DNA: TGTGCCAGCGGCGGCCAATTCAATCAGCCCCAGCATTTT.

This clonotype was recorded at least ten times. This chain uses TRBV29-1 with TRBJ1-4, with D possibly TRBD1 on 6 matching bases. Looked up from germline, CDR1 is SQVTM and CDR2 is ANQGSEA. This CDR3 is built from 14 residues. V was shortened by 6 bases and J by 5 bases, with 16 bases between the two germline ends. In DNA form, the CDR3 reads TGCAGCGTACGGGCGGGGGCAGAAAATGAAAAACTGTTTTTT. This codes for CSVRAGAENEKLFF.

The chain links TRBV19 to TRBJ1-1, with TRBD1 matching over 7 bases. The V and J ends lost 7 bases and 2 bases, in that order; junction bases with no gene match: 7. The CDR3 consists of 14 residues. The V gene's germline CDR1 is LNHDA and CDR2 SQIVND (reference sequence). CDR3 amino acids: CASNQGGSNTEAFF. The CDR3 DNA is TGTGCCAGTAACCAGGGGGGAAGCAACACTGAAGCTTTCTTT. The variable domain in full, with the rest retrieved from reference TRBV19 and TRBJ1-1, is DGGITQSPKYLFRKEGQNVTLSCEQNLNHDAMYWYRQDPGQGLRLIYYSQIVNDFQKGDIAEGYSVSREKKESFPLTVTSAQKNPTAFYLCASNQGGSNTEAFFGQGTRLTVV.

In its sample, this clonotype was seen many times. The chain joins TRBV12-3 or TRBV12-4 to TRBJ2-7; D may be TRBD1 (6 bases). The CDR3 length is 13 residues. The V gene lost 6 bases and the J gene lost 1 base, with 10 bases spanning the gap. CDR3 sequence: CASSPGVSYEQYF. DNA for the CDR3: TGTGCCAGCAGCCCAGGGGTTTCCTACGAGCAGTACTTC.

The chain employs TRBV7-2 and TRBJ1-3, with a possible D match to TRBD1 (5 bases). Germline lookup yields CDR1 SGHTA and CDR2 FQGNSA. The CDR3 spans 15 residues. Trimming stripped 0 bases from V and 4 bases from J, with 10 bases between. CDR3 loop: CASSLAGQAGNTIYF. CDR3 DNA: TGTGCCAGCAGCTTAGCGGGGCAGGCGGGAAACACCATATATTTT.

CDR3 nucleotides: TGTGCCAGCAGCCAAGAAAAGGGACCGGCCACCTTC. Translating gives CASSQEKGPATF. V and J are TRBV3-1 and TRBJ1-2; D possibly corresponds to TRBD1 (5 bases). This CDR3 contains 12 residues. V shed 0 bases and J shed 13 bases, with 12 bases lying between them. Germline CDR1 LGHDT, CDR2 YNNKEL (reference sequence).

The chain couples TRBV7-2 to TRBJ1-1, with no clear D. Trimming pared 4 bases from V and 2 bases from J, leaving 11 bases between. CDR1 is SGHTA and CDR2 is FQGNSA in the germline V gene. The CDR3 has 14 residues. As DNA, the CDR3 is TGTGCCAGCAGCTACGACCCGGGAAACACTGAAGCTTTCTTT. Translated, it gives CASSYDPGNTEAFF.